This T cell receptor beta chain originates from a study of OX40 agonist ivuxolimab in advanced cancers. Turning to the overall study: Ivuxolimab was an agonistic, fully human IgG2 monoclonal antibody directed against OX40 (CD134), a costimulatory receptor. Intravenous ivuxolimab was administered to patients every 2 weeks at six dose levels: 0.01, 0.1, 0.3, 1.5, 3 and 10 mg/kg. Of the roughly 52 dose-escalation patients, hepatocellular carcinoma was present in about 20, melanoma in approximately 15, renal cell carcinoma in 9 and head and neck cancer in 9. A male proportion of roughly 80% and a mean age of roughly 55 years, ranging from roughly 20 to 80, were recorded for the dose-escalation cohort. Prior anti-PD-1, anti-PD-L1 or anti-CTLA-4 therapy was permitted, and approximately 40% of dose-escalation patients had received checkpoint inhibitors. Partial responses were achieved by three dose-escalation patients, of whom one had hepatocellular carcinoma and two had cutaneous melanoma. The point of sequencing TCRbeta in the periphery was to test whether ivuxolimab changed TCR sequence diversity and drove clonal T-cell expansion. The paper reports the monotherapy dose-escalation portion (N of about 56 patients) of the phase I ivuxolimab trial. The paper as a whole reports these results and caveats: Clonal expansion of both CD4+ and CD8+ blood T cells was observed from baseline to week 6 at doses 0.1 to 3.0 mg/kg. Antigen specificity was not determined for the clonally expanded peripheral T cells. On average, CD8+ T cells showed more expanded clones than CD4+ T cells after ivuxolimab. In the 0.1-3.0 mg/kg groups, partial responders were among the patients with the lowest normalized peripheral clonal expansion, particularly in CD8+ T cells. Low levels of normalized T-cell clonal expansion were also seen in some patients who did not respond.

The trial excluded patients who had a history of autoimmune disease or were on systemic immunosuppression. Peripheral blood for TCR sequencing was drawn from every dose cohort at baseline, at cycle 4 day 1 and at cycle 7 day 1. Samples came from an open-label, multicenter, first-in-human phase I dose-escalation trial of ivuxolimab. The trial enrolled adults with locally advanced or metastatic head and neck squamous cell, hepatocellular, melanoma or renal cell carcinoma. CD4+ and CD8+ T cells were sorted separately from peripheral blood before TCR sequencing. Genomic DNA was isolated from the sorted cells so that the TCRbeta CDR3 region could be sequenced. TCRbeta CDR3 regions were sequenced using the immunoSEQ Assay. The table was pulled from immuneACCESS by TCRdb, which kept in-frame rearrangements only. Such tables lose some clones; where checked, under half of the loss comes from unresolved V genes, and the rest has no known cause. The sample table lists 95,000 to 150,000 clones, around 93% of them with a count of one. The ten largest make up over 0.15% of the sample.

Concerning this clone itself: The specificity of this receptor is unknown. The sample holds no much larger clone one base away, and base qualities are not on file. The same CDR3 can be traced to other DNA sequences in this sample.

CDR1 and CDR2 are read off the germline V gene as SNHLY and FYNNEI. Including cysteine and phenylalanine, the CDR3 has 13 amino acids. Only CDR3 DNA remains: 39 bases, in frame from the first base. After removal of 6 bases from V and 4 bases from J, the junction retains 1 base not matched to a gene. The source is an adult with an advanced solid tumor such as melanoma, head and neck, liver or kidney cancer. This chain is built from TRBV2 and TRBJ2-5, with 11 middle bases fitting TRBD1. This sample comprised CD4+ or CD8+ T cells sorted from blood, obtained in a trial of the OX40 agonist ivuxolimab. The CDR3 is CASRGTGGETQYF. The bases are TGTGCCAGCAGGGGGACAGGGGGAGAGACCCAGTACTTC. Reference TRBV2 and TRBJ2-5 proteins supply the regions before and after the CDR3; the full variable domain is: EPEVTQTPSHQVTQMGQEVILRCVPISNHLYFYWYRQILGQKVEFLVSFYNNEISEKSEIFDDQFSVERPDGSNFTLKIRSTKLEDSAMYFCASRGTGGETQYFGPGTRLLVL.